These 17 T cell receptor beta chains were sequenced from one sample in a study of T cell repertoires in cytomegalovirus infection (dated by TCRdb to between 2018 and 2021). The sequencer listed for this sample is Illumina HiSeq 1500. In-frame beta chains were kept once TCRdb had trimmed the public reads at Q25 with fastp and called clones with MiXCR. One record per CDR3 amino acid sequence lists the most common genes and DNA. This sample holds some 500,000 distinct CDR3 sequences; 30% to 40% were observed only once. The ten largest clones add up to roughly a sixth of the sample. These TCRs are of unknown antigen specificity. The label giving this sample's treatment or condition can be read as: in vitro stimulation with specific CMV peptide epitopes to enrich CMV-specific T cells. Specimen: cultured PBMCs, collected from culture after CMV antigen stimulation. The source is a human donor in good health (CMV status not recorded). Some clones in this sample may be carry-over from other donors' samples.

The chain has TRBV19 and TRBJ2-1; D is possibly TRBD1 or TRBD2 (5 bases each). V shed 10 bases and J shed 4 bases, with 11 bases lying between them. This CDR3 contains 12 residues. Germline V gene sequence: CDR1 LNHDA, CDR2 SQIVND (reference sequence). CDR3 sequence reads: CATQGPYNEQFF. DNA of the CDR3: TGTGCCACCCAGGGACCTTACAATGAGCAGTTCTTC.

The genes are TRBV29-1 and TRBJ2-4; D is uncertain. Trimming stripped 7 bases from V and 6 bases from J, with 19 bases between. Germline CDR1 reads SQVTM; CDR2 reads ANQGSEA. The CDR3 contains 14 residues. CDR3 in amino acids: CSAEIRASRNIQYF. The CDR3 DNA sequence: TGCAGCGCCGAGATCCGAGCCAGTAGAAACATTCAGTACTTC.

This rearrangement joins TRBV20-1 to TRBJ2-7; D is tentatively TRBD1 or TRBD2 (5 bases each). V shed 6 bases and J shed 5 bases, with 14 bases lying between them. CDR3 length: 12 amino acids. From germline, CDR1 is DFQATT and CDR2 SNEGSKA (reference sequence). CDR3 sequence (DNA): TGCAGTGCCGCCACTTGGGACGACGAGCAGTACTTC. It yields the protein CSAATWDDEQYF.

This clonotype was recorded at least ten times. The rearrangement joins TRBV6-5 to TRBJ1-2; D unresolved. CDR3 length equals 13 residues. Per germline, CDR1 MNHEY and CDR2 SVGAGI. V shed 2 bases and J shed 7 bases, with 11 bases lying between them. The CDR3 DNA reads TGTGCCAGCAGTTACGGGGATCGCGTTGGCTACACCTTC. It is translated as CASSYGDRVGYTF.

In this sample, this clonotype turned up once. This rearrangement joins TRBV4-3 to TRBJ1-2; D uncertain. The CDR3 extends over 17 amino acids. Germline loops: CDR1 LGHNA, CDR2 YSLEER. Trimming left V 3 bases short and J 4 bases short, with 21 bases between. The CDR3 sequence: CASSQDLNSQLLYGYTF. DNA of the CDR3: TGCGCCAGCAGCCAGGATTTGAATTCCCAGCTCCTCTATGGCTACACCTTC.

The table lists this clonotype with many counts. In nucleotides, the CDR3 is TGTGCCAGCAGCCAAGCGGGAGGGTACAATGAGCAGTTCTTC. Protein product: CASSQAGGYNEQFF. The chain couples TRBV7-2 to TRBJ2-1, with 10 bases matching TRBD2. In germline, CDR1 is SGHTA, CDR2 FQGNSA. With V trimmed by 5 bases and J by 4 bases, 2 bases remained unmatched. The length of the CDR3 is 14 residues.

The chain uses TRBV7-9 and TRBJ2-3; the D gene is possibly TRBD2 (5 bases). CDR1 SEHNR and CDR2 FQNEAQ come from the germline V gene (reference sequence). The V gene lost 3 bases and the J gene lost 9 bases, with 10 bases spanning the gap. The CDR3 consists of 12 residues. CDR3 protein: CASSFSPGTQYF. CDR3 DNA: TGTGCCAGCAGCTTCAGTCCGGGGACGCAGTATTTT.

The chain recombines TRBV2 with TRBJ2-1, with TRBD1 matching over 7 bases. Germline-derived CDR1 and CDR2 are SNHLY and FYNNEI. The J segment lost 3 bases and the V segment lost 6 bases, leaving 17 bases of the junction unmatched. CDR3 size: 18 residues. This chain's CDR3 is CASRDRTALQGIYNEQFF. The CDR3 region has the DNA TGTGCCAGCAGGGATCGGACAGCCTTACAGGGGATCTACAATGAGCAGTTCTTC.

This clonotype has only a few counts. This chain links TRBV2 with TRBJ2-1; 10 bases are shared with TRBD2. The CDR3 runs to 17 residues. CDR1 is SNHLY and CDR2 is FYNNEI in the germline V gene. The V gene end was trimmed by 8 bases and the J gene end by 3 bases; junction bases not matched to a gene: 13. Here the CDR3 DNA reads TGTGCCAGCCCTAGCGGGAGTACTGGTCATTACTACAATGAGCAGTTCTTC. It encodes CASPSGSTGHYYNEQFF.

This clonotype was recorded a few times. This chain uses TRBV24-1 with TRBJ2-1; the D gene is possibly TRBD2 (5 bases). The V end was cut by 9 bases, the J end by 4 bases, with 6 bases between. Germline CDR1 reads KGHDR; CDR2 reads SFDVKD. This CDR3 is 11 amino acids long. CDR3: CATGEYNEQFF. CDR3 coding DNA: TGTGCCACCGGGGAGTACAATGAGCAGTTCTTC.

The V gene is TRBV5-4, the J gene TRBJ1-1; 11 nucleotides line up with TRBD1. V was clipped by 5 bases and J by 6 bases; unmatched bases: 9. Looked up from germline, CDR1 is SGHNT and CDR2 is YYREEE (reference sequence). The CDR3 has 15 amino acids. The chain's CDR3 is CASSKGQGARAEAFF. The CDR3, as DNA: TGTGCCAGCAGTAAAGGACAGGGGGCGAGGGCTGAAGCTTTCTTT.

The chain employs TRBV5-6 and TRBJ1-2, with 7 bases lining up with TRBD1. V lost 0 bases, J lost 7 bases, and 9 bases stayed unmatched. The CDR3 has 15 amino acids. Per the germline V gene, CDR1 is SGHDT and CDR2 is YYEEEE. The CDR3 sequence is CASSLALDRLSGYTF. CDR3 in DNA: TGTGCCAGCAGCTTGGCTCTGGACAGGCTCAGTGGCTACACCTTC.

The rearrangement uses TRBV28 and TRBJ1-1; possible D gene TRBD1, 5 bases. Germline assignment: CDR1 MDHEN and CDR2 SYDVKM. The CDR3 consists of 14 residues. Trimming stripped 7 bases from V and 5 bases from J, with 17 bases between. In DNA form, the CDR3 reads TGTGCCAGCACAGCCGAAGGGGCAAAGACTGAAGCTTTCTTT. Amino acids: CASTAEGAKTEAFF. Combining the CDR3 with reference TRBV28 and TRBJ1-1 gives the whole variable domain DVKVTQSSRYLVKRTGEKVFLECVQDMDHENMFWYRQDPGLGLRLIYFSYDVKMKEKGDIPEGYSVSREKKERFSLILESASTNQTSMYLCASTAEGAKTEAFFGQGTRLTVV.

Only a few counts were recorded for this clonotype. The J gene is TRBJ2-5, the V gene TRBV20-1; 9 bases agree with TRBD1. Per the germline V gene, CDR1 is DFQATT and CDR2 is SNEGSKA (reference sequence). Trimming cost V 1 base and J 10 bases; bases outside gene matches: 19. The CDR3 sequence is 17 residues long. The DNA for the CDR3 is TGCAGTGCTAGAGGACCGGACAGGGGAGGACTAGTATATGGCCAGTACTTC. Its translation: CSARGPDRGGLVYGQYF.

This clonotype was counted only a few times. The gene calls are TRBV7-9 and TRBJ2-7; possibly TRBD2 for D (7 bases). The CDR3 extends over 15 amino acids. The V end was cut by 4 bases, the J end by 1 base, with 14 bases between. Germline V gives CDR1 SEHNR, CDR2 FQNEAQ (reference sequence). CDR3: CASSSAGEGSYEQYF. CDR3 bases: TGTGCCAGCAGCTCCGCAGGGGAGGGATCCTACGAGCAGTACTTC.

This CDR3 reads CASLVTIYEQYV. CDR3 nucleotides: TGTGCCAGCCTCGTAACAATTTACGAGCAGTACGTC. The rearrangement joins TRBV2 to TRBJ2-7; D gene unclear. There are 12 residues in the CDR3. The V and J ends lost 8 bases and 4 bases respectively, with 12 bases between them. Germline V gene sequence: CDR1 SNHLY, CDR2 FYNNEI.

This clonotype was counted a few times. This chain links TRBV7-2 with TRBJ1-1; 9 bases are a match to TRBD1. V shed 6 bases and J 8 bases; nucleotides not matched to a gene: 10. Germline CDR1 is SGHTA and CDR2 is FQGNSA. CDR3 length equals 14 residues. CDR3 in amino acids: CASRSTPGTGEAFF. CDR3 nucleotides: TGTGCCAGCAGATCAACCCCCGGGACAGGGGAAGCTTTCTTT.